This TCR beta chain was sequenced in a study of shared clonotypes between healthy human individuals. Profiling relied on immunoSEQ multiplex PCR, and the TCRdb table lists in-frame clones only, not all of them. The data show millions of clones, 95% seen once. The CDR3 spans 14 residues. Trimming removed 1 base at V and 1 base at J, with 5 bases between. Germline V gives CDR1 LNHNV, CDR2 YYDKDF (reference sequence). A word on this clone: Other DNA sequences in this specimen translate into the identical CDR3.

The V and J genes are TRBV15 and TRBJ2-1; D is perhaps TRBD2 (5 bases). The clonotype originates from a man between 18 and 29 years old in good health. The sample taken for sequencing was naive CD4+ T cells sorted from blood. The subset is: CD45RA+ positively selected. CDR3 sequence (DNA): TGTGCCACCAGCAGAGGAGGGTCCTACAATGAGCAGTTCTTC. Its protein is CATSRGGSYNEQFF.